This T cell receptor (beta chain) emerged from a study of T cell responses to AZD1222 COVID-19 vaccine. Study-level points and caveats: The breadth and depth of Spike-specific TCRs increased once two AZD1222 doses had been given.

The repertoire was sequenced with immunoSEQ multiplex PCR; TCRdb's copy has only in-frame clones and lacks some. The repertoire holds 100,000 to 150,000 clones, roughly 92% seen once, with roughly 1% in the top ten. This clone was seen ten or more times. The target antigen is unknown. The CDR3 is 15 amino acids. After removal of 3 bases from V and 6 bases from J, the junction contained 7 bases not matched to a gene. Germline V gives CDR1 SGDLS, CDR2 YYNGEE. Specimen: peripheral blood, collected 28 days after the second AZD1222 dose. This receptor was taken from an adult who received the AZD1222 COVID-19 vaccine. The chain links TRBV9 to TRBJ2-7; TRBD2 matches 12 bases. This CDR3 reads CASSAMTSGSFEQYF. Written as DNA, the CDR3 is TGTGCCAGCAGCGCAATGACTAGCGGGAGCTTCGAGCAGTACTTC.